This T cell receptor beta chain was captured by sequencing in a study of cytomegalovirus exposure and HLA in healthy donors (dated by TCRdb to 2016 to 2017). About the full investigation: In an earlier analysis of 587 of the donors, around 300 Gb of sequence data and 100 million or so unique TCR beta sequences from approximately 180 million T cells were reported. An early release covering around 630 HLA-typed donors comprised 250 to 350 gigabases of sequencing data and roughly 86 million unique TCR sequences. Of the roughly 410 genotyped donors, 70% to 90% were placed in the genetic ancestry cluster associated with self-reported Caucasian donors. The study was designed to test whether signatures of past pathogen exposure could be identified by cataloging public T cell receptors. The T cell repertoires of 670 or so subjects were profiled by immunosequencing and related to cytomegalovirus serostatus. Along with the roughly 610-subject first cohort, a separate validation cohort of over a hundred different subjects was used. To predict cytomegalovirus infection status, the study combined high-throughput TCR immunosequencing, statistical association of individual TCRs with disease status, and machine learning. A later analysis re-examined previously published TCR beta repertoires from 600 to 700 donors and added high-resolution HLA genotyping to investigate patterns of TCR occurrence. The later analysis used no new phenotypic data to find candidate immune exposures, relying instead on TCR beta sequences and their occurrence across donors. To decide whether each TCR beta V gene segment behaved as functional or pseudogenic, an earlier analysis of some 600 of the donors relied on high-throughput TCR beta sequencing. Donor age, sex, ethnicity and CMV serostatus were collected together with the repertoire data. In a later genetic analysis, genome-wide SNP genotypes for about three fifths of the roughly 670 donors were used, and that subset was treated as a discovery cohort. All discovery cohort repertoires had been generated on a single sequencing platform. Class I and class II HLA loci were covered by the typing at four-digit resolution. Typing coverage differed by locus: A, B, C, DRB1 and DQB1 were typed in about 629-640 donors, DQA1 in around 500, DPA1 in some 610, and DPB1 in around 440. Because of strong linkage in the cohort, roughly five DR-DQ haplotypes were treated as single units for association and clustering. Among under 450 genotyped donors of the cohort, an average of roughly 240,000 unique TCR beta nucleotide sequences were sequenced per donor, approximately 20% of them non-productive.

What the study reported, not specific to this receptor: A cluster of highly shared sequence variants was judged likely to be a technical artifact of the sequencing pipeline. When HLA alleles, especially DR and DQ, strongly co-occurred, attributing TCR associations to individual alleles was difficult. At a false discovery rate of 0.05, a later analysis linked 15,000 to 20,000 TCR beta sequences to specific HLA alleles. The 87-base-pair reads could not distinguish some IMGT-functional V segments, including TRBV6-2 and TRBV6-3, so those segments were excluded. Presence/absence analyses assumed roughly uniform sequencing depth across donors, an assumption that may not hold. The study listed approximately 150 TCR beta chains as associated with cytomegalovirus. A later genetic analysis associated a missense DCLRE1C variant with V-gene and J-gene trimming of TCR beta chains, and an independent cohort replicated the association. In vitro tests confirmed that a few of the cytomegalovirus-associated TCR beta chains recognize cytomegalovirus antigens. The classifier was reported to diagnose cytomegalovirus status with high specificity and sensitivity in both the original and validation cohorts. Most TCR sequences were observed very rarely across donors, whereas some public TCRs were present in many individuals. According to a later analysis, TCR association rates differed among HLA loci, with DRB1 alleles showing the most associated TCRs and HLA-C alleles showing the fewest. Because counts were too low, about 18 rarely observed V segments, including chromosome 9 orphons, were left out of the earlier analysis of a few hundred of the donors. A later genetic analysis reported fewer N-insertions in productive TCRs among donors in an Asian-associated ancestry cluster than the approximately 670-donor mean. Most CMV-associated TCR beta chains appeared to be HLA-restricted in a later analysis, and the HLA associations seemed to be driven largely by CMV exposure. It was suggested by the authors that the approach could potentially be generalized to other disease states and immunological phenotypes. Because some donors lacked HLA typing at each locus, the association tests relied only on the typed subset. In an earlier analysis of 587 of the donors, most TCR beta V segments appeared in productive rearrangements about 87% or about 30% of the time, broadly matching IMGT annotations. A further reported finding was that TCR beta sequences accurately predicted the HLA-A and HLA-B alleles for most subjects in the first cohort. For the cohort, immune exposure information was limited to CMV serostatus. Several of the top co-occurrence clusters appeared to be linked to parvovirus B19, influenza, CMV and Epstein-Barr virus, according to a later analysis. In a later analysis, HLA-associated TCR beta chains showed more clonal expansion and lower generation probabilities than non-associated chains that were equally common. Only TCR beta chains were sequenced in this cohort, and the absence of alpha or paired-chain data limited detectable features. Correlated functional status among segregating V segments might reflect linkage disequilibrium, but an unknown experimental factor could not be ruled out.

Note on this clone: The clone's antigen remains unknown. Per-nucleotide qualities are absent, and no much larger clonotype sits a single base away.

Reading from cysteine to phenylalanine, the CDR3 counts 15 amino acids. The only DNA kept is the CDR3, 45 bases in frame from the first base. Trimming removed 0 bases from V and 0 bases from J, leaving 6 bases between the germline ends. From the germline V gene, CDR1 is SGHRS and CDR2 is YFSETQ. Library preparation employed the immunoSEQ multiplex PCR assay. For the multiplex PCR, a mixture combining 60 forward primers for TCR Vbeta segments and 13 reverse primers for TCR Jbeta segments was used. A multiplex PCR assay on genomic DNA amplified the CDR3 region of rearranged TCR beta genes. The Illumina HiSeq System was used to sequence the amplified TCR beta libraries as 87-base-pair reads. From the authors' description of their analysis: A later analysis tallied around 87 million unique TCR beta chains across the 610 or so repertoires, and around 10 million of those chains were shared by two or more donors. Raw reads were error-corrected and collapsed into unique sequences with a nearest-neighbor algorithm that merged closely related sequences to remove PCR and sequencing errors. CDR3 sequences were aligned to IMGT reference sequences to assign V, D and J gene segments. Each retained sequence needed at least a six-nucleotide match to both a V gene segment and a J gene segment. A rearrangement counted as productive if the CDR3 had no stop codons and remained in frame with V and J, and every other rearrangement counted as non-productive. CDR3 was defined according to IMGT convention as the region running from the second conserved V-encoded cysteine to the conserved J-encoded phenylalanine. The earlier analysis of some 600 of the donors excluded sequences that lacked an unambiguous match to a single V gene segment. In an earlier analysis of approximately 590 of the donors, V segments were called functional above 56.7% productive rearrangements and were called segregating when the between-donor standard deviation exceeded 5%. A statistical classification framework was developed to diagnose cytomegalovirus status using the catalog of TCR beta chain sequences. In a later analysis, TCR nucleotide sequences were compared against IMGT/GENE-DB human TR gene sequences so that V and J genes could be assigned. Using the TCRdist pipeline, a later analysis assigned CDR3 sequences along with most-parsimonious VDJ recombination scenarios. A later analysis defined each TCR beta chain by its CDR3 amino acid sequence plus V-gene family, and excluded reads lacking a unique V-gene family. In a later analysis, approximately 590 highly shared, low-generation-probability nucleotide sequences were removed to address suspected cross-contamination and a sequencing artifact. In a later analysis, a clonal expansion index for each public chain was calculated from normalized within-repertoire ranks of inferred template counts. Generation probabilities in a later analysis came from a VDJ recombination model fitted to out-of-frame rearrangements, and those results were checked against IGoR. A later analysis scored TCR-TCR, TCR-HLA and TCR-CMV co-occurrence with hypergeometric tests, applying a repertoire-size bias correction to TCR pairs. False discovery rates were estimated in a later analysis by permuting HLA or CMV assignments 20 times. A later analysis grouped co-occurring TCRs with DBSCAN, adding TCRdist sequence similarity when clustering within HLA-allele-positive subsets. Repertoires with fewer than 30,000 or more than 120,000 public chains, plus five repertoires with anomalous nucleotide sharing, were excluded from co-occurrence clustering. Drawn from immuneACCESS, this table holds only the in-frame rearrangements with V and J called that TCRdb kept. Clones are partly lost; checked studies trace under half to an unresolved V gene and leave the rest unexplained. V, J and clone size reflect that table, while D and trimming were determined from the DNA. For this sample the table gives 65,000 to 80,000 clones, of which around 84% were detected only once. In total, the top ten clones hold roughly 9% of the sample.

The cohort consisted of 600 or so healthy bone marrow donors. All cohort members were sampled while nominally healthy, although unrecorded immune exposures were likely present. The donor was CMV seropositive and was included in the group of 250 to 350 seropositive cohort members. Each donor provided a peripheral blood sample, and peripheral blood mononuclear cells were used for TCR beta sequencing. The Qiagen DNeasy Blood Extraction Kit was used to extract genomic DNA from the blood cell samples. This TCR came from a woman in her forties in good health and CMV-seropositive. The sequenced sample consisted of PBMCs. Recombination joined TRBV5-1 with TRBJ2-2; the best D guess is TRBD2, with 6 bases matching. CDR3 reads: CASSLGGANTGELFF. The base sequence is TGCGCCAGCAGCTTGGGCGGGGCGAACACCGGGGAGCTGTTTTTT.